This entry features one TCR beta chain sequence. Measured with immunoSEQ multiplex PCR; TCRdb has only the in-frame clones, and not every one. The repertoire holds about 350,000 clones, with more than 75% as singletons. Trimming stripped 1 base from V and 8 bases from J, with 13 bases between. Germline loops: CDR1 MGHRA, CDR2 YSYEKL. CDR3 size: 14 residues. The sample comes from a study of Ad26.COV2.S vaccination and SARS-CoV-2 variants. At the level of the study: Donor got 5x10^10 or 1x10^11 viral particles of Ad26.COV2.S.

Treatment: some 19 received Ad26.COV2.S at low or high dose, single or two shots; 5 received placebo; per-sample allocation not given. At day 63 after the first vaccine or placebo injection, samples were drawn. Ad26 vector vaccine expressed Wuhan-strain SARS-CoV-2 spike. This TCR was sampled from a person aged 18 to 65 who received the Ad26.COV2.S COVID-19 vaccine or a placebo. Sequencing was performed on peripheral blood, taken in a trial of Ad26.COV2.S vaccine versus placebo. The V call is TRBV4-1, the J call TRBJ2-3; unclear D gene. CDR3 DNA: TGCGCCAGCAGCCAAGTGGAAGGTTCGGGTACGCAGTATTTT. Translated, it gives CASSQVEGSGTQYF.